These 22 T cell receptor beta chains originate from one sample sequenced in a study of STAT5B mutations in CD4+ large granular lymphocyte leukemia. Profiled with immunoSEQ multiplex PCR; TCRdb holds only in-frame clones, not every one. The sample has about 33,000 clones, roughly 72% seen once. What was sequenced was CD4+ T cells from blood buffy coats. These receptors all come from a human donor in good health.

V and J are TRBV14 and TRBJ2-2; 8 bases are shared with TRBD2. Looked up from germline, CDR1 is SGHDN and CDR2 is FVKESK. V gave up 1 base and J gave up 6 bases; unmatched junction bases: 1. The CDR3 length is 14 residues. CDR3 nucleotides: TGTGCCAGCAGCCAAGCACTAGCGGCCGGGGAGCTGTTTTTT. It specifies CASSQALAAGELFF.

The chain combines TRBV7-6 with TRBJ1-1; D remains ambiguous. The CDR3 runs 14 residues. CDR1 SGHVS and CDR2 FNYEAQ come from the germline V gene. The V end was cut by 2 bases, the J end by 1 base, with 8 bases between. The CDR3: CASSLPLGNTEAFF. The DNA of the CDR3 is TGTGCCAGCAGCTTACCCCTCGGGAACACTGAAGCTTTCTTT.

This chain uses TRBV18 with TRBJ2-1; tentatively, D is TRBD1 (6 bases). Germline V gene lookup returns CDR1 KGHSH and CDR2 LQKENI. This CDR3 contains 20 residues. Trimming took 2 bases from V and 2 from J, leaving 25 bases between them. CDR3 sequence reads: CASSPKTGTSPRGPYNEQFF. The CDR3 bases are TGTGCCAGCTCACCAAAAACCGGGACATCCCCCCGGGGTCCCTACAATGAGCAGTTCTTC.

V gene TRBV30 combines with J gene TRBJ2-5; D not certain. The germline V gene encodes CDR1 GTSNPN and CDR2 SVGIG (reference sequence). This CDR3 is 12 amino acids long. Trimming shortened V by 2 bases and J by 5 bases, and 9 bases separated the two germline ends. The CDR3 loop reads CAWSPGSETQYF. CDR3 DNA: TGTGCCTGGAGTCCAGGTAGTGAGACCCAGTACTTC.

This rearrangement joins TRBV9 to TRBJ1-2; TRBD1 matches 9 bases. CDR1 SGDLS and CDR2 YYNGEE come from the germline V gene. This CDR3 is built from 13 residues. Losses at the gene ends were 4 bases for V and 8 bases for J; bases not matched to a gene: 6. In DNA, the CDR3 is TGTGCCAGCAGCCCACAGGGGGCTTTAGGCTACACCTTC. Translated: CASSPQGALGYTF.

The chain combines TRBV7-2 with TRBJ2-4; 11 nucleotides line up with TRBD2. After removal of 2 bases from V and 7 bases from J, the junction contained 10 bases not matched to a gene. CDR1 is SGHTA, CDR2 FQGNSA, per germline. There are 17 residues in the CDR3. CDR3 sequence reads: CASSLSALAGGRNIQYF. Written as DNA, the CDR3 is TGTGCCAGCAGCTTATCTGCGCTAGCGGGGGGCCGGAACATTCAGTACTTC.

This rearrangement joins TRBV11-2 to TRBJ2-5; unclear D gene. CDR3 length: 13 amino acids. From germline, CDR1 is SGHAT and CDR2 FQNNGV. The V end lost 2 bases, the J end lost 5 bases, and 9 bases lay between the germline ends. CDR3 amino acids: CASSLWFRETQYF. Here the CDR3 DNA reads TGTGCCAGCAGCTTATGGTTCAGGGAGACCCAGTACTTC.

The chain recombines TRBV11-2 with TRBJ1-1, with D possibly TRBD1 on 6 matching bases. V was clipped by 4 bases and J by 6 bases, with 15 bases between them. Germline V lookup: CDR1 SGHAT, CDR2 FQNNGV. There are 14 residues in the CDR3. The CDR3 region has the DNA TGTGCCAGCAGCTCCCCAGGGGAATGGGCTGAAGCTTTCTTT. This translates into CASSSPGEWAEAFF. Full variable domain (remainder filled in from reference TRBV11-2 and TRBJ1-1): EAGVAQSPRYKIIEKRQSVAFWCNPISGHATLYWYQQILGQGPKLLIQFQNNGVVDDSQLPKDRFSAERLKGVDSTLKIQPAKLEDSAVYLCASSSPGEWAEAFFGQGTRLTVV.

The rearrangement joins TRBV5-6 to TRBJ1-1, with TRBD1 matching 7 bases. The V and J ends lost 4 bases and 4 bases, in that order; junction bases with no gene match: 10. The germline CDR1 and CDR2 sequences are SGHDT and YYEEEE. The CDR3 contains 15 residues. The CDR3 reads CASSGNTGVATEAFF. The CDR3 DNA reads as TGTGCCAGCAGCGGCAACACAGGGGTGGCCACTGAAGCTTTCTTT.

This clone was detected a few times. V and J are TRBV9 and TRBJ2-7, with a possible D match to TRBD2 (6 bases). Between the trimmed V and J ends, which lost 2 bases and 3 bases, there was a span of 15 bases. Per the germline V gene, CDR1 is SGDLS and CDR2 is YYNGEE. The CDR3 covers 15 residues. The chain's CDR3 is CASSVGGAFDYEQYF. The CDR3 DNA follows: TGTGCCAGCAGCGTGGGGGGAGCGTTTGACTACGAGCAGTACTTC. The full variable domain, rest sourced from reference TRBV9 and TRBJ2-7, is DSGVTQTPKHLITATGQRVTLRCSPRSGDLSVYWYQQSLDQGLQFLIQYYNGEERAKGNILERFSAQQFPDLHSELNLSSLELGDSALYFCASSVGGAFDYEQYFGPGTRLTVT.

The chain links TRBV25-1 to TRBJ2-3; the D is unclear. CDR1 is MGHDK, CDR2 SYGVNS, per germline. CDR3 length equals 17 residues. The V gene lost 3 bases and the J gene lost 2 bases, with 18 bases spanning the gap. This chain's CDR3 is CASSEGITDILTDTQYF. In DNA, the CDR3 is TGTGCCAGCAGTGAGGGAATAACAGACATACTCACAGATACGCAGTATTTT. The whole variable domain, filled in from reference TRBV25-1 and TRBJ2-3, reads EADIYQTPRYLVIGTGKKITLECSQTMGHDKMYWYQQDPGMELHLIHYSYGVNSTEKGDLSSESTVSRIRTEHFPLTLESARPSHTSQYLCASSEGITDILTDTQYFGPGTRLTVL.

The chain has TRBV14 and TRBJ1-6; D perhaps matches TRBD1 (6 bases). This CDR3 spans 17 amino acids. V dropped 3 bases and J dropped 0 bases, with 12 bases sitting between them. The germline V gene has CDR1 SGHDN and CDR2 FVKESK. The DNA of the CDR3 is TGTGCCAGCAGCCACGGACAGTCTTACTCCTATAATTCACCCCTCCACTTT. Encoded protein: CASSHGQSYSYNSPLHF.

The chain employs TRBV18 and TRBJ2-6, with no clear D. V shed 0 bases and J shed 0 bases, with 3 bases lying between them. Germline V lookup: CDR1 KGHSH, CDR2 LQKENI. This CDR3 region has 15 residues. CDR3 nucleotide sequence: TGTGCCAGCTCACCACCAAACTCTGGGGCCAACGTCCTGACTTTC. Protein sequence: CASSPPNSGANVLTF.

CDR3 sequence: CASSLAGTSGYEQYF. In nucleotides, the CDR3 is TGTGCCAGCAGTCTGGCAGGGACCTCTGGCTACGAGCAGTACTTC. J is TRBJ2-7 and V is TRBV7-9; D tentatively reads TRBD1 or TRBD2 (5 bases each). V lost 6 bases and J 3 bases, leaving 18 bases between the germline ends. The CDR3 runs 15 residues. CDR1 and CDR2 (germline): SEHNR, FQNEAQ (reference sequence).

This clone has just a few counts. The rearrangement uses TRBV11-3 and TRBJ2-1; D may correspond to TRBD1 or TRBD2 (5 bases each). The CDR3 sequence is 16 residues long. The V end lost 2 bases, the J end lost 9 bases, and 20 bases lay between the germline ends. The V gene's germline CDR1 is SGHNT and CDR2 YENEEA. CDR3 DNA: TGTGCCAGCAGCTTACTGGCTAGTGGGGCGAGGGGTGAGCAGTTCTTC. This translates into CASSLLASGARGEQFF.

V usage is TRBV7-2 and J usage is TRBJ2-6; D not certain. V lost 6 bases and J 10 bases, leaving 22 bases between the germline ends. CDR3 length equals 16 residues. Germline CDR1 and CDR2: SGHTA and FQGNSA. The CDR3 is CASSRSRIEETNVLTF. The DNA of the CDR3 is TGTGCCAGCAGTCGCTCCCGTATAGAGGAAACTAACGTCCTGACTTTC. The whole variable domain, remainder taken from reference TRBV7-2 and TRBJ2-6, is GAGVSQSPSNKVTEKGKDVELRCDPISGHTALYWYRQSLGQGLEFLIYFQGNSAPDKSGLPSDRFSAERTGGSVSTLTIQRTQQEDSAVYLCASSRSRIEETNVLTFGAGSRLTVL.

The chain combines TRBV30 with TRBJ1-1, with a weak D call TRBD1 (6 bases). This CDR3 region has 13 residues. Trimming took 0 bases from V and 6 from J, leaving 11 bases between them. Germline V gene sequence: CDR1 GTSNPN, CDR2 SVGIG (reference sequence). CDR3 loop: CAWSVQGRSEAFF. The CDR3 coding sequence is TGTGCCTGGAGTGTACAGGGCAGGTCTGAAGCTTTCTTT.

The chain uses TRBV5-1 and TRBJ1-1; D unclear. The CDR3 spans 14 residues. The germline CDR1 and CDR2 sequences are SGHRS and YFSETQ. The V and J ends lost 2 bases and 1 base respectively, with 9 bases between them. The CDR3 bases are TGCGCCAGCAGCTTCATCGGGGAGAACACTGAAGCTTTCTTT. Protein sequence: CASSFIGENTEAFF.

This clone was found once. This chain uses TRBV18 with TRBJ2-2; the D is unclear. The ends were cut back, 0 bases at V and 1 base at J, with 6 bases in the middle. Germline CDR1 is KGHSH and CDR2 is LQKENI. This CDR3 is built from 15 residues. The CDR3 region is CASSPPGLNTGELFF. The CDR3 DNA follows: TGTGCCAGCTCACCACCGGGCTTGAACACCGGGGAGCTGTTTTTT.

This clone was observed a few times. This sequence joins TRBV11-1 and TRBJ2-3; 10 nucleotides match TRBD2. Germline CDR1 and CDR2: SGHAT and FQDESV (reference sequence). The V segment lost 1 base and the J segment 2 bases; nucleotides outside the gene matches: 3. The CDR3 length is 16 residues. The CDR3 protein is CASSLVSGRATDTQYF. The CDR3 DNA reads TGTGCCAGCAGCTTAGTGAGCGGGAGGGCCACAGATACGCAGTATTTT. The entire variable domain, with the rest obtained from reference TRBV11-1 and TRBJ2-3, is as follows: EAEVAQSPRYKITEKSQAVAFWCDPISGHATLYWYRQILGQGPELLVQFQDESVVDDSQLPKDRFSAERLKGVDSTLKIQPAELGDSAMYLCASSLVSGRATDTQYFGPGTRLTVL.

This clone occurred a few times. The V and J genes are TRBV30 and TRBJ1-4; 7 bases agree with TRBD1. CDR3 size: 16 residues. Per the germline V gene, CDR1 is GTSNPN and CDR2 is SVGIG (reference sequence). J lost 6 bases, V lost 5 bases, and 15 bases had no gene match. The CDR3 is CAWAKRRDSRDEKLFF. The CDR3 DNA reads TGTGCCTGGGCTAAGAGGAGGGACAGTCGGGATGAAAAACTGTTTTTT.

This CDR3 is CASSLDRRQGGSEQYF. The CDR3, as DNA: TGTGCCAGCAGCTTAGATAGGAGACAGGGGGGCTCCGAGCAGTACTTC. V and J are TRBV11-2 and TRBJ2-7; 9 bases line up with TRBD1. From germline, CDR1 is SGHAT and CDR2 FQNNGV. This CDR3 contains 16 residues. Trimming at V came to 0 bases and at J to 6 bases, leaving 9 bases not matched to a gene.